This T cell receptor beta chain emerged from a study of T cells in Graves' hyperthyroidism and ophthalmopathy. As for the study in general: Before treatment of any kind, peripheral blood was taken at initial diagnosis.

This CDR3 contains 14 residues. Germline V gene sequence: CDR1 MNHNS, CDR2 SASEGT. Losses at the gene ends were 2 bases for V and 11 bases for J; bases not matched to a gene: 11. RNA transcripts gave rise to amplified TCR beta CDR3 regions. RT-PCR in the first round (using the HTBI primer set) targeted the TCR CDR3. MiXCR was run by TCRdb on the multiplex PCR reads, yielding one entry per CDR3 protein. The sample contains 270,000 or so distinct CDR3 sequences, about 25% of which appear only once. This clonotype showed up many times. Its antigen is currently unknown. Points from the study as a whole: From stable hyperthyroidism, ophthalmopathy was set apart by a 13 V-J model.

The clonotype originates from a man aged 40-55 years with Graves' hyperthyroidism that later progressed to Graves' ophthalmopathy. V usage is TRBV6-1 and J usage is TRBJ1-1; 7 bases align to TRBD1. The sequenced sample was blood. The CDR3 DNA is TGTGCCAGCAGTGAATATAGAGACAGGGTTATGGCTTTCTTT. This gives the protein CASSEYRDRVMAFF.